Each of the 28 T cell receptor beta chains below was sequenced from the same sample in a study of TIL therapy for anti-PD-1-resistant metastatic lung cancer. Time point denoted: pre-treatment sample, taken before nivolumab and TIL therapy. The tumor samples were excised metastases, mostly pleural nodules or supraclavicular lymph nodes. The immunoSEQ assay was v3. The table came from immunoSEQ multiplex PCR; TCRdb's copy has only in-frame clones and leaves some out. Among more than 90,000 clones, approximately 65% were seen once, and the ten largest hold around 9.9%. Source: tumor tissue, taken at baseline. The receptors come from a person aged 25-80 years with non-small cell lung cancer.

The gene calls are TRBV28 and TRBJ2-3; TRBD2 aligns across 11 bases. CDR1 is MDHEN, CDR2 SYDVKM, per germline. The junction had 7 bases not matched to a gene; V was cut back by 6 bases and J by 2 bases. The CDR3 covers 16 residues. The CDR3 DNA reads as TGTGCCAGCAGCGGTGGACTAGCGGGTAACACAGATACGCAGTATTTT. The encoded protein is CASSGGLAGNTDTQYF. Full variable domain (missing parts from reference TRBV28 and TRBJ2-3): DVKVTQSSRYLVKRTGEKVFLECVQDMDHENMFWYRQDPGLGLRLIYFSYDVKMKEKGDIPEGYSVSREKKERFSLILESASTNQTSMYLCASSGGLAGNTDTQYFGPGTRLTVL.

V is TRBV29-1 and J is TRBJ1-5, with D perhaps TRBD1 (5 bases). CDR3 size: 13 residues. Germline CDR1 is SQVTM and CDR2 is ANQGSEA. Deletions cut 6 bases from V and 2 bases from J, with 11 bases between. The CDR3 here is CSVNWGGNQPQHF. In DNA, the CDR3 is TGCAGCGTCAACTGGGGGGGCAATCAGCCCCAGCATTTT.

The chain carries TRBV28 and TRBJ1-5; D is unresolved. Germline lookup yields CDR1 MDHEN and CDR2 SYDVKM. The CDR3 covers 15 residues. V was cut by 5 bases and J by 3 bases, with 14 bases left in between. This CDR3 is CASSLTPDYNQPQHF. For the CDR3, the DNA is TGTGCCAGCAGTCTAACCCCTGATTACAATCAGCCCCAGCATTTT.

This clone was seen a handful of times. The rearrangement uses TRBV18 and TRBJ2-7, with 7 bases identical to TRBD1. The CDR3 runs to 14 residues. Trimming cost V 4 bases and J 4 bases; bases outside gene matches: 7. CDR1 is KGHSH and CDR2 is LQKENI in the germline V gene. The CDR3 loop reads CASSLDRESYEQYF. The CDR3 region has the DNA TGTGCCAGCTCACTTGACAGGGAGTCTTACGAGCAGTACTTC.

The rearrangement joins TRBV27 to TRBJ1-1, with TRBD1 as a possible D gene (6 bases). The V end lost 0 bases, the J end lost 4 bases, and 21 bases lay between the germline ends. Germline assignment: CDR1 MNHEY and CDR2 SMNVEV (reference sequence). There are 18 residues in the CDR3. CDR3 residues: CASSLSLGTPPRGTEAFF. For the CDR3, the DNA is TGTGCCAGCAGTTTATCCCTAGGGACACCTCCTAGGGGCACTGAAGCTTTCTTT.

This clone was detected a few times. The V gene is TRBV7-6, the J gene TRBJ2-5; D unclear. CDR1 and CDR2 from the germline V gene are SGHVS and FNYEAQ. V lost 1 base and J lost 4, with 13 bases in between. CDR3 size: 15 residues. The CDR3 nucleotides are TGTGCCAGCAGCTTAGTAGGCGCGGTTGGAGAGACCCAGTACTTC. Translating gives CASSLVGAVGETQYF.

The chain joins TRBV25-1 to TRBJ2-7; D might be TRBD2 (6 bases). V was trimmed by 3 bases and J by 3 bases, leaving 15 bases between them. The CDR3 has 15 amino acids. The germline gives CDR1 MGHDK, CDR2 SYGVNS. CDR3 loop: CASSESRVGLYEQYF. CDR3 nucleotide sequence: TGTGCCAGCAGTGAGAGCAGGGTGGGACTCTACGAGCAGTACTTC.

The chain carries TRBV30 and TRBJ1-6, with TRBD1 identical over 9 bases. This CDR3 is 15 amino acids long. With V trimmed by 3 bases and J by 14 bases, 14 bases remained unmatched. Germline assignment: CDR1 GTSNPN and CDR2 SVGIG (reference sequence). The CDR3 bases are TGTGCCTGGAGGGCAAACAGGGGGCGGATCGGAACCCTCCACTTT. Residues: CAWRANRGRIGTLHF.

The chain is built from TRBV11-2 and TRBJ2-2; tentatively, D is TRBD1 (6 bases). The V end lost 4 bases, the J end lost 6 bases, and 24 bases lay between the germline ends. Germline values: CDR1 SGHAT, CDR2 FQNNGV. The CDR3 runs 18 residues. The CDR3 DNA reads as TGTGCCAGCAGCTCGCTGAACGTAAAACAGGGAACCCCCGGGGAGCTGTTTTTT. Translating gives CASSSLNVKQGTPGELFF.

The J gene is TRBJ2-5, the V gene TRBV20-1; no definite D call. Per the germline V gene, CDR1 is DFQATT and CDR2 is SNEGSKA (reference sequence). With 3 bases removed from V and 7 bases from J, the gap between germline ends came to 18 bases. This CDR3 has 14 amino acids. CDR3 sequence (DNA): TGCAGTGCTAGTCCTGGTATGCGAGTGGGGACCCAGTACTTC. Translation gives CSASPGMRVGTQYF.

The chain employs TRBV5-1 and TRBJ2-3, with D possibly being TRBD1 (6 bases). CDR1 is SGHRS and CDR2 is YFSETQ in the germline V gene. CDR3 length equals 15 residues. Trimming shortened V by 0 bases and J by 3 bases, and 11 bases separated the two germline ends. CDR3 DNA: TGCGCCAGCAGCTTGGTGGGGGCACGAACAGATACGCAGTATTTT. Its translation: CASSLVGARTDTQYF.

V is TRBV6-5 and J is TRBJ1-2; 8 positions match TRBD1. This CDR3 contains 15 residues. The V and J ends lost 6 bases and 7 bases, in that order; junction bases with no gene match: 13. Germline V gene sequence: CDR1 MNHEY, CDR2 SVGAGI. The CDR3 nucleotides are TGTGCCAGCAGACTACCCGGGACAGGTCCGACTGGCTACACCTTC. It translates to CASRLPGTGPTGYTF.

This chain links TRBV7-2 with TRBJ2-5; D is tentatively TRBD1 or TRBD2 (5 bases each). The CDR3 contains 14 residues. Trimming stripped 1 base from V and 9 bases from J, with 15 bases between. Germline CDR1 and CDR2: SGHTA and FQGNSA. The CDR3, as DNA: TGTGCCAGCAGCTTAGGAGGGGTGGTAGGGTCCCAGTACTTC. Protein: CASSLGGVVGSQYF.

The chain combines TRBV9 with TRBJ2-7, with 9 bases aligning to TRBD2. The CDR3 covers 15 residues. Germline trimming cut 0 bases from V and 3 bases from J; bases unmatched to any gene: 4. Germline CDR1 reads SGDLS; CDR2 reads YYNGEE. The CDR3 reads CASSVEAGGSYEQYF. The CDR3 DNA is TGTGCCAGCAGCGTAGAAGCGGGAGGCAGCTACGAGCAGTACTTC.

The V and J genes are TRBV19 and TRBJ2-1; 7 positions match TRBD2. Losses at the gene ends were 4 bases for V and 0 bases for J; bases not matched to a gene: 6. Germline CDR1 reads LNHDA; CDR2 reads SQIVND (reference sequence). The length of the CDR3 is 16 residues. The CDR3 loop reads CASSTDGGSSYNEQFF. CDR3 bases: TGTGCCAGTAGTACGGACGGGGGGAGCTCCTACAATGAGCAGTTCTTC.

The V gene is TRBV18, the J gene TRBJ1-1; D remains ambiguous. V was clipped by 5 bases and J by 1 base, with 8 bases between them. The CDR3 totals 13 residues. Germline V gene data show CDR1 as KGHSH and CDR2 as LQKENI. The CDR3 DNA reads TGTGCCAGCTCAGCAGGAGAGAACACTGAAGCTTTCTTT. Its translation is CASSAGENTEAFF. Complete variable domain (other parts from reference TRBV18 and TRBJ1-1): NAGVMQNPRHLVRRRGQEARLRCSPMKGHSHVYWYRQLPEEGLKFMVYLQKENIIDESGMPKERFSAEFPKEGPSILRIQQVVRGDSAAYFCASSAGENTEAFFGQGTRLTVV.

The rearrangement links TRBV6-5 to TRBJ1-4, with D hard to call. Between the trimmed V and J ends, which lost 6 bases and 5 bases, there was a span of 13 bases. The CDR3 totals 14 residues. CDR1 MNHEY and CDR2 SVGAGI come from the germline V gene. The chain's CDR3 is CASRDAGWNEKLFF. DNA for the CDR3: TGTGCCAGCAGAGACGCCGGTTGGAATGAAAAACTGTTTTTT.

The gene calls are TRBV19 and TRBJ2-1; D is perhaps TRBD2 (5 bases). The V end was cut by 3 bases, the J end by 7 bases, with 19 bases between. In germline, CDR1 is LNHDA, CDR2 SQIVND (reference sequence). The CDR3 length is 16 residues. CDR3 protein: CASSIPGSLIGNEQFF. Here the CDR3 DNA reads TGTGCCAGTAGTATCCCGGGATCCCTTATTGGGAATGAGCAGTTCTTC.

The rearrangement uses TRBV30 and TRBJ1-1; no definite D call. Deletions cut 2 bases from V and 3 bases from J, with 7 bases between. The CDR3 loop spans 12 amino acids. Germline CDR1 GTSNPN, CDR2 SVGIG (reference sequence). Here the CDR3 reads CAWSLAYTEAFF. CDR3 DNA sequence: TGTGCCTGGAGTTTAGCGTACACTGAAGCTTTCTTT.

The V call is TRBV5-6, the J call TRBJ1-2, with D possibly being TRBD1 (5 bases). CDR3 size: 19 residues. Per germline, CDR1 SGHDT and CDR2 YYEEEE. V lost 0 bases and J lost 0, with 21 bases in between. The CDR3 coding sequence is TGTGCCAGCAGCTTGGTAGGGGCAGGGCCGGAGAAAACTAACTATGGCTACACCTTC. Residues: CASSLVGAGPEKTNYGYTF.

The chain's CDR3 is CASSVGELRAGGMEQFF. The CDR3 DNA follows: TGTGCCAGCAGCGTAGGCGAGCTCAGGGCGGGGGGCATGGAGCAGTTCTTC. This sequence joins TRBV9 and TRBJ2-1; 8 bases match TRBD2. V gave up 0 bases and J gave up 10 bases; unmatched junction bases: 15. Germline values: CDR1 SGDLS, CDR2 YYNGEE. This CDR3 is 17 amino acids long.

The rearrangement uses TRBV24-1 and TRBJ2-2; D may be TRBD1 or TRBD2 (5 bases each). V was trimmed by 7 bases and J by 1 base, leaving 9 bases between them. Germline CDR1 and CDR2: KGHDR and SFDVKD. The CDR3 consists of 14 residues. CDR3 protein: CATRGELNTGELFF. CDR3 DNA: TGTGCCACCAGGGGGGAACTGAACACCGGGGAGCTGTTTTTT.

The chain employs TRBV7-9 and TRBJ2-5; 8 bases line up with TRBD1. Germline trimming cut 5 bases from V and 5 bases from J; bases unmatched to any gene: 7. This CDR3 comprises 14 residues. The V gene's germline CDR1 is SEHNR and CDR2 FQNEAQ (reference sequence). This CDR3 is CASSIGRGLETQYF. In nucleotides, the CDR3 is TGTGCCAGCAGCATCGGCAGGGGGCTTGAGACCCAGTACTTC.

The chain has TRBV7-6 and TRBJ1-4; D unclear. The CDR3 consists of 15 residues. With 5 bases removed from V and 0 bases from J, the gap between germline ends came to 10 bases. CDR1 and CDR2 from the germline V gene are SGHVS and FNYEAQ. CDR3 in amino acids: CASSHRPATNEKLFF. As DNA, the CDR3 is TGTGCCAGCAGCCACCGACCCGCAACTAATGAAAAACTGTTTTTT.

V and J are TRBV10-2 and TRBJ2-5, with D hard to call. Germline V gene sequence: CDR1 WSHSY, CDR2 SAAADI. V was pared by 0 bases and J by 0 bases, with 8 bases between. The CDR3 runs 15 residues. The CDR3 spells CASSESGRYQETQYF. The CDR3 nucleotides read TGCGCCAGCAGTGAGTCAGGAAGGTACCAAGAGACCCAGTACTTC.

This rearrangement joins TRBV7-3 to TRBJ2-6; D not resolved. Looked up from germline, CDR1 is SGHTA and CDR2 is FQGTGA. V lost 2 bases and J lost 4, with 3 bases in between. This CDR3 has 13 residues. CDR3 amino acids: CASSLGGANVLTF. CDR3 nucleotides: TGTGCCAGCAGCTTAGGGGGGGCCAACGTCCTGACTTTC.

The CDR3 sequence is CASSLGGAGTGELFF. The CDR3 nucleotides read TGTGCCAGCAGCTTAGGGGGCGCGGGGACCGGGGAGCTGTTTTTT. The chain employs TRBV28 and TRBJ2-2, with a weak D call TRBD1 (7 bases). Germline CDR1 MDHEN, CDR2 SYDVKM. The CDR3 covers 15 residues. The V end lost 6 bases, the J end lost 5 bases, and 16 bases lay between the germline ends. The full variable domain, its missing parts supplied by reference TRBV28 and TRBJ2-2, is DVKVTQSSRYLVKRTGEKVFLECVQDMDHENMFWYRQDPGLGLRLIYFSYDVKMKEKGDIPEGYSVSREKKERFSLILESASTNQTSMYLCASSLGGAGTGELFFGEGSRLTVL.

The rearrangement joins TRBV2 to TRBJ2-1; D is unclear. V was shortened by 8 bases and J by 0 bases, with 8 bases between the two germline ends. CDR1 SNHLY and CDR2 FYNNEI come from the germline V gene. The CDR3 sequence is 13 residues long. The CDR3 loop is CASGEYSYNEQFF. In DNA, the CDR3 is TGTGCCAGCGGAGAGTACTCCTACAATGAGCAGTTCTTC.